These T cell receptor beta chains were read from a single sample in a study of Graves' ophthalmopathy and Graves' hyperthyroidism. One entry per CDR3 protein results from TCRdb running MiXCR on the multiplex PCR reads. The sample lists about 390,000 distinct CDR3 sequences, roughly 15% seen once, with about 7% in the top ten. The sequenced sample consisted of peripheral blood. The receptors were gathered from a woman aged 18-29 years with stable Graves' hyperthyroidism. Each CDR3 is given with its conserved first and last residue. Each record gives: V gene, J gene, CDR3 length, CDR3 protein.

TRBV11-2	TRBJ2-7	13	CASSLDRQYEQYF
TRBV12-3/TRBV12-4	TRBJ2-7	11	CASSQSYEQYF
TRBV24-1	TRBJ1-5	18	CATSDSPAGTGDIQPQHF
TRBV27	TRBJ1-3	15	CASSLSWGSGNTIYF
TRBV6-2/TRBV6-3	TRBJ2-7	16	CASSQNRALRDYEQYF
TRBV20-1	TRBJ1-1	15	CSARDLDIVNTEAFF
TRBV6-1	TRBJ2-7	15	CASRGQILSSYEQYF
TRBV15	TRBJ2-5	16	CATSSPGTSGEETQYF
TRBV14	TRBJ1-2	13	CASSQGSQYGYTF
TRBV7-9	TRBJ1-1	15	CASSPQGTGGVGAFF
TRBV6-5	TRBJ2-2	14	CASSWSTGTGELFF
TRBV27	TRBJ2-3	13	CASRLAGVDTQYF
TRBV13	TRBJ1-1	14	CASSLFTLNTEAFF
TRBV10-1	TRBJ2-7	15	CASSSGTGATYEQYF
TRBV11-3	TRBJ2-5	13	CASSLIVGETQYF
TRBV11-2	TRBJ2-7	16	CASSSQTGGIGVGQYF
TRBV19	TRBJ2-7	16	CASSIGGGALAYEQYF
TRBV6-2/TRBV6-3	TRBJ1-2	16	CASSYSIQDDTYGYTF
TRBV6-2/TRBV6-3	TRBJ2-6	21	CASSYPRDRSSLSSGANVLTF
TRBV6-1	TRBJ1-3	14	CATGERLSGNTIYF
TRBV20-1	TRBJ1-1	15	CSASDNLRRNTEAFF
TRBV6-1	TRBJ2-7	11	CASSAFGEQYF
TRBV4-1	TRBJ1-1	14	CASSQVLMNTEAFF
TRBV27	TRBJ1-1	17	CASSLRLVGTGTTEAFF
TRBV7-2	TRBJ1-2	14	CASSLPGGDYGYTF
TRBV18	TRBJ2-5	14	CASSPIPHGQTQYF
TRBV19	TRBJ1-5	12	CASSDINQPQHF
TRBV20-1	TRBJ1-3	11	CSAPRGNTIYF
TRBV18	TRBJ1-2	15	CASSPPGLEGYGYTF
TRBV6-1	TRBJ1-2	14	CASSEGPETYGYTF
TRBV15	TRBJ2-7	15	CATSGAGRWGGEQYF
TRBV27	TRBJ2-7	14	CASSNPDRHYEQYF
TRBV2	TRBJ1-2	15	CASSGGTGLGYGYTF
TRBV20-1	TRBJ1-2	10	CSAKPQGYTF
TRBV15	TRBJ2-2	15	CATSRGLCTVGELFF
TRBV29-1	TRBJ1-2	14	CSVATRGFNYGYTF
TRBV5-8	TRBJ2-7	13	CASSYHEKYEQYF
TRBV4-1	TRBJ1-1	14	CASSHGQDNTEAFF
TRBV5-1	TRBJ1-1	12	CASSPDRGVAFF
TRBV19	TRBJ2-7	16	CASRPGGGGVPVEQYF
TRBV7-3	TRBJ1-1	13	CASSFGGATEAFF
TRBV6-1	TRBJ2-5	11	CASRMAETQYF
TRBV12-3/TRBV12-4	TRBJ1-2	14	CASSLSGGSYGYTF
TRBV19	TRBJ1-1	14	CASSVGTGFTEAFF
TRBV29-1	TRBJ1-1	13	CSVHWGDNTEAFF
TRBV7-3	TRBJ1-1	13	CASSRDRGAEAFF
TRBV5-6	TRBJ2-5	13	CASSDGRSKTQYF
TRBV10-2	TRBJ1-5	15	CASSERGLGNQPQHF
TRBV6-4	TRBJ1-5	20	CASSYVGWAGGEKGNQPQHF
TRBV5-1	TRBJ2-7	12	CASSGETYEQYF
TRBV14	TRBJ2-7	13	CASSQRMTAGPDF
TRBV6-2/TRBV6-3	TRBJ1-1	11	CASSADRFRFF
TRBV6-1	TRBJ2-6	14	CASSKSSGANVLTF
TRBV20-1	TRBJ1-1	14	CSAREGGLGTEAFF
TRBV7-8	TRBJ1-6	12	CASSPFNSPLHF
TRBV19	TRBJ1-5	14	CASSRQGDLGPQHF
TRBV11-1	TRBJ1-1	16	CASSPTRGGQNTEAFF